What follows are 15 T cell receptor beta chains derived from one specimen sequenced in a study of immune characterization of retroperitoneal liposarcoma. One entry per CDR3 protein results from TCRdb running MiXCR on the PCR reads. This table has around 2,200 distinct CDR3 sequences, around 36% appearing once. Sequences were obtained from tumor tissue. These TCRs come from a male donor with retroperitoneal liposarcoma.

CDR3 bases: TGTGCCAGCAGACCAGGGGAGACGGCGTCACCCCTCCACTTT. Protein: CASRPGETASPLHF. The chain employs TRBV27 and TRBJ1-6, with D possibly TRBD1 on 6 matching bases. The V gene lost 6 bases and the J gene lost 10 bases, with 16 bases spanning the gap. Germline V gene lookup returns CDR1 MNHEY and CDR2 SMNVEV (reference sequence). This CDR3 is 14 amino acids long.

The V call is TRBV6-1, the J call TRBJ2-1; 11 bases match TRBD1. The J call is uncertain, as TRBJ2-5 better fits the DNA end. The germline CDR1 and CDR2 sequences are MNHNS and SASEGT. This CDR3 comprises 14 residues. The CDR3 reads CASSRTGGQETQYF. The CDR3 DNA reads as TGTGCCAGCAGCCGGACAGGGGGCCAGGAGACCCAGTACTTC.

The chain combines TRBV6-6 with TRBJ1-1, with D possibly TRBD1 on 6 matching bases. There are 13 residues in the CDR3. CDR1 and CDR2 from the germline V gene are MNHNY and SVGAGI (reference sequence). Trimming took off 2 bases at V and 5 bases at J, with 9 bases between the two ends. DNA of the CDR3: TGTGCCAGCAGTTACAGGGGGGGGACTGAAGCTTTCTTT. It is translated as CASSYRGGTEAFF.

In this sample, this clonotype is medium-sized (0.01 to 0.1%). The CDR3: CASSLALGGRPYEQYF. The CDR3 nucleotides read TGTGCCAGCAGCTTAGCGTTAGGCGGCCGTCCCTACGAGCAGTACTTC. The genes are TRBV7-6 and TRBJ2-4; D is uncertain. The J call may be mistaken, given a closer DNA end match to TRBJ2-7. This CDR3 comprises 16 residues. Germline V gene lookup returns CDR1 SGHVS and CDR2 FNYEAQ.

J is TRBJ2-4 and V is TRBV6-1; either TRBD1 or TRBD2 may fit D (5 bases each). V was clipped by 6 bases and J by 0 bases, with 9 bases between them. CDR1 is MNHNS and CDR2 is SASEGT in the germline V gene. CDR3 length: 14 amino acids. The CDR3 nucleotides are TGTGCCAGCAGAGAGGGACCAGCCAAAAACATTCAGTACTTC. This encodes CASREGPAKNIQYF.

V gene TRBV7-2 combines with J gene TRBJ2-1; 7 bases map to TRBD2. Trimming cost V 0 bases and J 10 bases; bases outside gene matches: 6. From germline, CDR1 is SGHTA and CDR2 FQGNSA. The CDR3 length is 14 residues. The CDR3 region has the DNA TGTGCCAGCAGCTTAGCCGGCGGGAGCTACGAGCAGTTCTTC. It codes for CASSLAGGSYEQFF.

This chain connects TRBV12-3 or TRBV12-4 to TRBJ2-3; maybe TRBD2 (6 bases). CDR3 length: 17 residues. The V and J ends lost 6 bases and 2 bases respectively, with 21 bases between them. The CDR3 region has the DNA TGTGCCAGCAGACTCCTCGGGGGTGGCGGGTTCACAGATACGCAGTATTTT. This translates into CASRLLGGGGFTDTQYF.

This clonotype ranks as medium-sized. The chain has TRBV6-5 and TRBJ2-3, with TRBD2 matching 14 bases. CDR1 is MNHEY and CDR2 is SVGAGI in the germline V gene. CDR3 length: 20 amino acids. The V segment lost 0 bases and the J segment 0 bases; nucleotides outside the gene matches: 8. CDR3 DNA: TGTGCCAGCAGTTACTCTTGGGGACTAGCGGGAGTGGCTAGCACAGATACGCAGTATTTT. Its protein is CASSYSWGLAGVASTDTQYF.

This clonotype showed up just a few times. CDR3 region: CASSLRTSGGKNEQFF. DNA for the CDR3: TGTGCCAGCAGTCTAAGGACTAGCGGGGGGAAGAATGAGCAGTTCTTC. The V gene is TRBV27, the J gene TRBJ2-1; 14 nucleotides match TRBD2. This CDR3 contains 16 residues. CDR1 MNHEY and CDR2 SMNVEV come from the germline V gene (reference sequence). J was trimmed by 7 bases and V by 5 bases; bases with no gene match: 7.

This clonotype is labeled medium-sized. The chain links TRBV6-1 to TRBJ2-1; 7 nucleotides line up with TRBD1. V trimming: 8 bases; J trimming: 2 bases; junction bases outside the gene matches: 15. The CDR3 is 17 amino acids. Germline V lookup: CDR1 MNHNS, CDR2 SASEGT. CDR3 bases: TGTGCCAGCCCCGATCGTTCAGGGGGTAAGGCCTACAATGAGCAGTTCTTC. It encodes CASPDRSGGKAYNEQFF.

Only a few counts were recorded for this clonotype. The rearrangement uses TRBV6-1 and TRBJ2-1; no clear D. The J call may be incorrect, as the DNA end agrees better with TRBJ2-7. Germline lookup yields CDR1 MNHNS and CDR2 SASEGT. This CDR3 contains 11 residues. CDR3 nucleotide sequence: TGTGCCGCCAGCCATTTCTACGAGCAGTACTTC. Translating it yields CAASHFYEQYF.

The chain has TRBV27 and TRBJ2-1; TRBD2 matches at 7 bases. The V gene's germline CDR1 is MNHEY and CDR2 SMNVEV (reference sequence). Germline trimming cut 5 bases from V and 13 bases from J; bases unmatched to any gene: 20. This CDR3 has 16 residues. DNA of the CDR3: TGTGCCAGCAGTCTCGGATATCGGGAGGCTCAAGAGACCCAGTTCTTC. It encodes CASSLGYREAQETQFF.

This clonotype was counted a few times. A much more abundant neighbour one base away suggests this may be a read error. The rearrangement joins TRBV7-2 to TRBJ2-1; D unresolved. The end of the DNA aligns better with TRBJ2-7, so the J call may be wrong. CDR3 length equals 14 residues. The germline CDR1 and CDR2 sequences are SGHTA and FQGNSA. The CDR3 region has the DNA TGTGCCAGCAGCTTGGCGAAGGAGTCCTATGAGCAGTACTTC. This codes for CASSLAKESYEQYF.

This clonotype is judged medium-sized. The chain joins TRBV6-1 to TRBJ2-5, with D possibly matching TRBD2 (6 bases). V lost 5 bases to trimming and J lost 1 base, with 20 bases between them. Germline CDR1 reads MNHNS; CDR2 reads SASEGT. CDR3 length: 17 residues. The CDR3 DNA is TGTGCCAGCAGTCTGGATGGAGGGGCCCTCTCCCAAGAGACCCAGTACTTC. It yields the protein CASSLDGGALSQETQYF.

This clonotype is labeled large (0.1 to 1%). This chain links TRBV6-5 with TRBJ2-5; D uncertain. Looked up from germline, CDR1 is MNHEY and CDR2 is SVGAGI. The CDR3 is made up of 14 amino acids. Trimming shortened V by 2 bases and J by 5 bases, and 12 bases separated the two germline ends. The CDR3 DNA follows: TGTGCCAGCAGTTACGGATATTTAGGGGAGACCCAGTACTTC. Protein sequence: CASSYGYLGETQYF.